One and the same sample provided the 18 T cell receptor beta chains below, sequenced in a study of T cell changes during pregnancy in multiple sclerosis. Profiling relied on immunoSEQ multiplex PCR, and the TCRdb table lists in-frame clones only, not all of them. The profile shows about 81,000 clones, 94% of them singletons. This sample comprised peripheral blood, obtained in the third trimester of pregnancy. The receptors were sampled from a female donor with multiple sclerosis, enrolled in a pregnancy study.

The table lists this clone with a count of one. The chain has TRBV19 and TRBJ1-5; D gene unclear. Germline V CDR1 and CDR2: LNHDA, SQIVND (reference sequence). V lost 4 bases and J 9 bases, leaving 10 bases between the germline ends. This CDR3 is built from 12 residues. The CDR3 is CASSTPFGPQHF. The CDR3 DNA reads TGTGCCAGTAGTACCCCGTTCGGGCCCCAGCATTTT.

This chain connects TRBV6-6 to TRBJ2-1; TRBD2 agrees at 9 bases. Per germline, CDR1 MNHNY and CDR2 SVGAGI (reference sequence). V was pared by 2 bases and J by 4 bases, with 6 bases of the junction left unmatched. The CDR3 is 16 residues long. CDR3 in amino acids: CASSYGLAGFYNEQFF. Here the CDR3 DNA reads TGTGCCAGCAGTTACGGGCTAGCGGGGTTTTACAATGAGCAGTTCTTC.

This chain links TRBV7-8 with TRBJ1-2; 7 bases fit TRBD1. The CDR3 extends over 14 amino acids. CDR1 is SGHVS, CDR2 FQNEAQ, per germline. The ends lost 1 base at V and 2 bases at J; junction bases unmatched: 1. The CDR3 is CASSLGGGNYGYTF. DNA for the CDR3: TGTGCCAGCAGCTTAGGAGGGGGCAACTATGGCTACACCTTC.

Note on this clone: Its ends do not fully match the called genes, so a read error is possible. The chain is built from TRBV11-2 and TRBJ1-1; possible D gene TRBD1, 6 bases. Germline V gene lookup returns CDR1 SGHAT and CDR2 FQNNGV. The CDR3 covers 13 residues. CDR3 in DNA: TGTGCCAGCAGCTTAGGGTCGCGCGGGGGCCGGGACTTT. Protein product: CASSLGSRGGRDF. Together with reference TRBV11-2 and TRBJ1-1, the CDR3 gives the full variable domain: EAGVAQSPRYKIIEKRQSVAFWCNPISGHATLYWYQQILGQGPKLLIQFQNNGVVDDSQLPKDRFSAERLKGVDSTLKIQPAKLEDSAVYLCASSLGSRGGRDFGQGTRLTVV.

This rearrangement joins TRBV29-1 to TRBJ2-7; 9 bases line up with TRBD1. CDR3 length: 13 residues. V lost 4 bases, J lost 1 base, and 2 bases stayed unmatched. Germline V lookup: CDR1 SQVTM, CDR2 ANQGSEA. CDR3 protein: CSVAGTGSYEQYF. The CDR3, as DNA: TGCAGCGTTGCCGGGACAGGGTCCTACGAGCAGTACTTC.

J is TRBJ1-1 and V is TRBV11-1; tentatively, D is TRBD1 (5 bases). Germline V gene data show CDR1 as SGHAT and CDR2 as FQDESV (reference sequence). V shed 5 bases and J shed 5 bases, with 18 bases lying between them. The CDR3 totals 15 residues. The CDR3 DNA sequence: TGTGCCAGCAGCCCAAAACAGCCCCGGGGGACTGAAGCTTTCTTT. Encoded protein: CASSPKQPRGTEAFF.

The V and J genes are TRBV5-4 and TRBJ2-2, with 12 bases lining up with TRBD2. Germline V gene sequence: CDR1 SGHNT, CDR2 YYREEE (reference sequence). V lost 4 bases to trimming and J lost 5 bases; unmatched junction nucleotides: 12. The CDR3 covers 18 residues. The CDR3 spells CASSDKATSGGRTGELFF. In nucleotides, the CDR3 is TGTGCCAGCAGCGATAAAGCGACTAGCGGGGGTCGTACCGGGGAGCTGTTTTTT.

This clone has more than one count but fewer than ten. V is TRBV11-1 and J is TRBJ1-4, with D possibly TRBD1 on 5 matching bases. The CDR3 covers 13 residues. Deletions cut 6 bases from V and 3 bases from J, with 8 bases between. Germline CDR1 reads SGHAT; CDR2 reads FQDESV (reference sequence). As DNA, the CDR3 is TGTGCCAGCAGGCAGGGTCCTAATGAAAAACTGTTTTTT. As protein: CASRQGPNEKLFF. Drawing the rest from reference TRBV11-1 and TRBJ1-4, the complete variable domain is EAEVAQSPRYKITEKSQAVAFWCDPISGHATLYWYRQILGQGPELLVQFQDESVVDDSQLPKDRFSAERLKGVDSTLKIQPAELGDSAMYLCASRQGPNEKLFFGSGTQLSVL.

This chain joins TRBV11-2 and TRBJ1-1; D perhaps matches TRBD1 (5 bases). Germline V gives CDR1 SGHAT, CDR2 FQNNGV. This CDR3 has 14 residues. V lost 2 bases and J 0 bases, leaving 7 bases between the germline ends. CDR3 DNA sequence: TGTGCCAGCAGCTTACAGGGTATGAACACTGAAGCTTTCTTT. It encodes CASSLQGMNTEAFF.

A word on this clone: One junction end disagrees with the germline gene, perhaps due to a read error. CDR3 sequence reads: CSAQIDSLKTEAFF. In nucleotides, the CDR3 is TGCAGCGCCCAAATCGACTCCCTGAAGACTGAAGCTTTCTTT. The chain uses TRBV29-1 and TRBJ1-1; the D is unclear. This CDR3 is built from 14 residues. The germline V gene has CDR1 SQVTM and CDR2 ANQGSEA.

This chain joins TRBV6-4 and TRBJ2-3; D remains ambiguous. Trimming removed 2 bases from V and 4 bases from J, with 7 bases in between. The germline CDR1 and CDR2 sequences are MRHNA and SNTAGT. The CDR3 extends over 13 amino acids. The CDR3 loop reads CASSDGPSDTQYF. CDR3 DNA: TGTGCCAGCAGTGACGGGCCCTCAGATACGCAGTATTTT.

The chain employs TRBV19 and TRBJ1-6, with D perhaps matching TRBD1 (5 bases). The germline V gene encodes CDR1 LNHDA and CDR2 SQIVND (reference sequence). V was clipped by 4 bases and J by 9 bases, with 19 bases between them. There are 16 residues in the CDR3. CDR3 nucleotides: TGTGCCAGTAGTAGATTCACGGACACCTTTTCTTCACCCCTCCACTTT. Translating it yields CASSRFTDTFSSPLHF.

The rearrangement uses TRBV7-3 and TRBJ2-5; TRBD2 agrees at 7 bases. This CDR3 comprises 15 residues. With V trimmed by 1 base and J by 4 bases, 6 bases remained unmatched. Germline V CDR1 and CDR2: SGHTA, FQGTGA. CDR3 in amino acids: CASSLNGGGRETQYF. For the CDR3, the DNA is TGTGCCAGCAGCTTAAACGGCGGGGGAAGAGAGACCCAGTACTTC. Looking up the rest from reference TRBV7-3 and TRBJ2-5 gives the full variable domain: GAGVSQTPSNKVTEKGKYVELRCDPISGHTALYWYRQSLGQGPEFLIYFQGTGAADDSGLPNDRFFAVRPEGSVSTLKIQRTERGDSAVYLCASSLNGGGRETQYFGPGTRLLVL.

CDR3 loop: CASSEDVGSSYNEQFF. DNA for the CDR3: TGTGCCAGCAGTGAAGATGTGGGGAGCTCCTACAATGAGCAGTTCTTC. The rearrangement joins TRBV6-1 to TRBJ2-1, with D perhaps matching TRBD2 (5 bases). The length of the CDR3 is 16 residues. The V gene's germline CDR1 is MNHNS and CDR2 SASEGT. Trimming shortened V by 1 base and J by 0 bases, and 10 bases separated the two germline ends.

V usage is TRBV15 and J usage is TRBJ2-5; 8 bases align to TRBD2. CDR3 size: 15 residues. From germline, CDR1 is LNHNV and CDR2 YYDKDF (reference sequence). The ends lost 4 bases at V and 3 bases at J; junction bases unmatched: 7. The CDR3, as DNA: TGTGCCACCAGCAACTCGTTAGCGGGAAAAGAGACCCAGTACTTC. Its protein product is CATSNSLAGKETQYF.

The CDR3 spells CASSPGLEPYQPQHF. The CDR3 DNA is TGTGCCAGCAGCCCCGGATTGGAGCCTTATCAGCCCCAGCATTTT. This rearrangement joins TRBV14 to TRBJ1-5, with no clear D. The length of the CDR3 is 15 residues. CDR1 is SGHDN, CDR2 FVKESK, per germline. Deletions cut 4 bases from V and 5 bases from J, with 15 bases between.

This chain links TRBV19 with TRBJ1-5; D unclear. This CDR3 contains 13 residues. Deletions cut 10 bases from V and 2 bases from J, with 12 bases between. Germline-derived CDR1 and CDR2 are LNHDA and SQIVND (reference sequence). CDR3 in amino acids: CATAGYGNQPQHF. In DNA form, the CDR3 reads TGTGCCACAGCGGGGTACGGCAATCAGCCCCAGCATTTT.

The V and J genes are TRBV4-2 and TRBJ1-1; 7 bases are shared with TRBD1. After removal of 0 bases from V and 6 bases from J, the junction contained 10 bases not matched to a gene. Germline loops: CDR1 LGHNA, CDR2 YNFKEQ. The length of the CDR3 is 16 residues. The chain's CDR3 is CASSQEKTGRGPEAFF. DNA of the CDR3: TGTGCCAGCAGCCAAGAAAAAACAGGAAGGGGGCCTGAAGCTTTCTTT.